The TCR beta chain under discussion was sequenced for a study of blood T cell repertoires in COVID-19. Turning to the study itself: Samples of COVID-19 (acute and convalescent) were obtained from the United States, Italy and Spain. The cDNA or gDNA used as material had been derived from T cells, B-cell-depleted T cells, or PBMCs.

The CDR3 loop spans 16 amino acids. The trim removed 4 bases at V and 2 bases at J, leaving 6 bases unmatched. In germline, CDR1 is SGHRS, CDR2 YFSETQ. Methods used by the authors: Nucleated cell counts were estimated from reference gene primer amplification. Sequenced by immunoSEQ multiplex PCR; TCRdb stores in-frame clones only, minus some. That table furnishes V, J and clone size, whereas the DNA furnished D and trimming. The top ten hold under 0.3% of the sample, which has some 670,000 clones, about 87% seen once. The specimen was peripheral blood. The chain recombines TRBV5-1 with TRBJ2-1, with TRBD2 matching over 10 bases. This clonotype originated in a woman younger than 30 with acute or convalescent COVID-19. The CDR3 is CASSVSLAGAYNEQFF. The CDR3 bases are TGCGCCAGCAGCGTGTCGCTAGCGGGGGCCTACAATGAGCAGTTCTTC.